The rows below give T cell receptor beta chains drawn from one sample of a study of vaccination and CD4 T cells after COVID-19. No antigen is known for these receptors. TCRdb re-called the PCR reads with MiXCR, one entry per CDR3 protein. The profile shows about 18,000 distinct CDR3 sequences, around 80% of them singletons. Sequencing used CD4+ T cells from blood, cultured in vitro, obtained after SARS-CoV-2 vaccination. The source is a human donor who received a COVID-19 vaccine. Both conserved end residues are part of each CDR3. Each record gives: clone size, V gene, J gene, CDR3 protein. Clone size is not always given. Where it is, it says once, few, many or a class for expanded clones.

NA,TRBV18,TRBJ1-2,CASSSDSGNYGYTF
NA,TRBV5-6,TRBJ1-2,CASSLGSSLTVYGYTF
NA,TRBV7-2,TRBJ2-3,CASSLSHADTQYF
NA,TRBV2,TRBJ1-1,CASSLGQGAGNAEAFF
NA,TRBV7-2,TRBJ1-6,CASSLRPGGRGYNSPLHF
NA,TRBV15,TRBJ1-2,CATSRGRSGGYTF
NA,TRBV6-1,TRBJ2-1,CASSVERGGYNEQFF
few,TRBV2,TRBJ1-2,CASSAVGGRGYGYTF
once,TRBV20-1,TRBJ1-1,CSARPNRPGESLRRARTEAFF
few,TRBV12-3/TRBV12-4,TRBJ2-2,CASSLFAGELFF
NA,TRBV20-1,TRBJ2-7,CSARVPGQGRYEQYF
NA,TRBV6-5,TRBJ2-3,CASSYSPGTGSDTQYF
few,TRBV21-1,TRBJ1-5,CASSNKLPVREKPQHF
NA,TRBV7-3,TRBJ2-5,CASSVTGGETQYF
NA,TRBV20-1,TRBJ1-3,CSARTGGNTIYF
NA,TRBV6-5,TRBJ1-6,CASSYGQKNSPLHF
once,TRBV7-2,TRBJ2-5,CASSLAGYEETQYF
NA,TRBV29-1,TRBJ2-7,CSVEGQISYEQYF
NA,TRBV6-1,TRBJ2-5,CASSVRPSRETQYF
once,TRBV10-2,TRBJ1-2,CASNPSDTNYGYTF
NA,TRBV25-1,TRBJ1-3,CASSDRKGNTIYF
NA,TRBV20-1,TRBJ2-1,CSAAPGLAGYNEQFF
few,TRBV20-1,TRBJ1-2,CSASEKGQGAIGYTF
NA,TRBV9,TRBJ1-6,CASSVDPTPAGGNSPLHF
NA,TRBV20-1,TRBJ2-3,CSARRGENTDTQYF
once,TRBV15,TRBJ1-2,CATSSELRDTYYGYTF
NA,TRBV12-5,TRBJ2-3,CASGLVSQSTDTQYF
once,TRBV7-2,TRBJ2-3,CASSSEAGTTDTQYF
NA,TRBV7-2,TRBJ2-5,CASSLGTSGLYQETQYF
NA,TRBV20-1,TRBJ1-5,CSALDRVGDQPQHF
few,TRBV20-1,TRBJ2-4,CSALGLAGGLENIQYF
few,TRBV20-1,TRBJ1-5,CSASTRTWDALGSNQPQHF
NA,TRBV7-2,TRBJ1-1,CASSSPGQGARTEAFF
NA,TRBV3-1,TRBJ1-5,CASSQKDSDQPQHF
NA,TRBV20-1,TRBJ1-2,CSAPGTGSYGYTF
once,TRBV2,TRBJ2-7,CASSEAQTVFYF
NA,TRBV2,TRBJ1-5,CASGSDGGNQPQHF
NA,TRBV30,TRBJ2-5,CAWSRRGLRETQYF
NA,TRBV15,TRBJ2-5,CATSLQGQETQYF
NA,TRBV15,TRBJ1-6,CATSREAASSYNSPLHF
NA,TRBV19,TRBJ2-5,CASSMSPEQETQYF
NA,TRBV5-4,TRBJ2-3,CASSPFRRGGTDTQYF
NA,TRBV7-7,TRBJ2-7,CASSLALAGFSSYEQYF
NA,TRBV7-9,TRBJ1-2,CASSRDMGYGYTF
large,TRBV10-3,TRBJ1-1,CAITPGFGAPNTEAFF
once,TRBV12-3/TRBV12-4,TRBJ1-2,CASSLKQGASGYTF
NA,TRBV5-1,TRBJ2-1,CASSSSGGVYNEQFF
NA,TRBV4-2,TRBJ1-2,CASSQEGQTNYGYTF
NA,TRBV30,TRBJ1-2,CAWTPGQPTNYGYTF
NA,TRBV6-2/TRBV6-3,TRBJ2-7,CASATGLGQYF
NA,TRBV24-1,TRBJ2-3,CATSDLRPGTDTQYF
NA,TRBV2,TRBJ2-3,CASSEADADTQYF
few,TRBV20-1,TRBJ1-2,CSATTGGYGYTF
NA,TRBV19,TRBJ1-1,CASRRDEPELNTEAFF
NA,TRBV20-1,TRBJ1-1,CSARDLKRMGDTEAFF
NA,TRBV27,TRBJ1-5,CASSLRGVSNQPQHF
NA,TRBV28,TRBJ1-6,CASSLEAASHSYNSPLHF
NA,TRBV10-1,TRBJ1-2,CASSPDRERGYTF